The rows below give T cell receptor beta chains drawn from one sample of a study of blood T cell repertoires in COVID-19. Data came from immunoSEQ multiplex PCR; TCRdb stores just in-frame clones and leaves some out. The profile covers a few hundred thousand clones, with around 82% appearing a single time and around 4% taken by the ten largest. Material: PBMCs or T cells enriched from blood (not recorded which). Receptor source: a man aged 25 to 40 with acute COVID-19. The CDR3 runs from the conserved cysteine through the conserved F or W. Each record gives: CDR3 length, V gene, D gene, J gene, clone size, CDR3 protein, CDR3 DNA. The D gene is left open where the match is weak. A clone size is listed for some rows: how often the clone was seen (once, few, many), or a class if it is expanded.

>14|TRBV7-9|TRBD1|TRBJ1-2|.
CASRAPRDRVGYTF
TGTGCCAGCAGGGCCCCTAGGGACAGGGTCGGCTACACCTTC
>14|TRBV18|.|TRBJ2-3|.
CASSDQGGTDTQYF
TGTGCCAGCTCAGATCAAGGGGGCACAGATACGCAGTATTTT
>13|TRBV10-2|.|TRBJ1-1|.
CASKGRANTEAFF
TGCGCCAGCAAAGGGAGGGCGAACACTGAAGCTTTCTTT
>14|TRBV7-2|.|TRBJ2-7|.
CASSPGDLPYEQYF
TGTGCCAGCAGCCCCGGGGACTTACCCTACGAGCAGTACTTC
>14|TRBV5-1|.|TRBJ2-1|.
CASSAPGSNNEQFF
TGCGCCAGCAGCGCACCCGGGAGTAACAATGAGCAGTTCTTC
>15|TRBV18|TRBD1|TRBJ1-2|many
CASSPLTGGDYGYTF
TGTGCCAGCTCACCCTTGACAGGGGGGGACTATGGCTACACCTTC
>12|TRBV1|.|TRBJ2-7|once
CTSSQDRDRAFF
TGCACCAGCAGCCAAGACCGGGACAGGGCCTTCTTC
>13|TRBV10-1|.|TRBJ1-5|few
CASSPEGNQPQHF
TGCGCCAGTAGTCCAGAAGGCAATCAGCCCCAGCATTTT
>15|TRBV19|.|TRBJ2-5|.
CASSIPREVGETQYF
TGTGCCAGTAGCATCCCTAGAGAGGTGGGAGAGACCCAGTACTTC
>16|TRBV3-1/TRBV3-2|TRBD2|TRBJ2-2|few
CASRRSMTGGTGELFF
TGTGCCAGCAGACGCTCAATGACGGGAGGCACCGGGGAGCTGTTTTTT
>15|TRBV5-4|TRBD1|TRBJ1-6|many
CASSFPGQGLSPLHF
TGTGCCAGCAGCTTTCCCGGACAGGGACTTTCACCCCTCCACTTT
>16|TRBV27|.|TRBJ1-5|.
CASSPRPDFGGQPQHF
TGTGCCAGCAGTCCCCGGCCCGATTTTGGAGGTCAGCCCCAGCATTTT
>19|TRBV4-1|.|TRBJ1-5|few
CASSQEGAFGRGGNQPQHF
TGCGCCAGCAGCCAAGAAGGGGCGTTTGGGAGGGGGGGCAATCAGCCCCAGCATTTT
>20|TRBV18|.|TRBJ1-1|few
CASSISTPGIKKGVNTEAFF
TGTGCCAGCTCAATCTCCACCCCCGGCATAAAGAAGGGGGTGAACACTGAAGCTTTCTTT
>13|TRBV6-5|.|TRBJ1-2|few
CASSYNRHYGYTF
TGTGCCAGCAGTTACAACAGACACTATGGCTACACCTTC
>14|TRBV6-6|.|TRBJ1-1|.
CASSAQGRGTEAFF
TGTGCCAGCAGTGCACAGGGTCGGGGCACTGAAGCTTTCTTT
>15|TRBV2|.|TRBJ2-7|.
CASSEVGGLVYEQYF
TGTGCCAGCAGTGAAGTCGGGGGATTAGTCTACGAGCAGTACTTC
>15|TRBV7-9|.|TRBJ1-4|once
CASNPYGQGGEKLFF
TGTGCCAGCAACCCCTATGGGCAGGGAGGAGAAAAACTGTTTTTT
>13|TRBV12-3/TRBV12-4|.|TRBJ1-3|few
CASSPGPGNTIYF
TGTGCCAGCAGCCCAGGTCCTGGAAACACCATATATTTT
>14|TRBV10-3|TRBD2|TRBJ2-1|.
CAINPAGGYNEQFF
TGTGCCATCAATCCGGCGGGGGGATACAATGAGCAGTTCTTC
>15|TRBV9|.|TRBJ1-1|.
CASSVDPGRGTEAFF
TGTGCCAGCAGCGTAGATCCGGGCCGGGGGACTGAAGCTTTCTTT
>15|TRBV9|.|TRBJ1-6|.
CASSVGTANNSPLHF
TGTGCCAGCAGCGTAGGAACAGCAAATAATTCACCCCTCCACTTT
>15|TRBV7-2|.|TRBJ2-6|.
CASSSELSGANVLTF
TGTGCCAGCAGCTCCGAGCTCTCTGGGGCCAACGTCCTGACTTTC
>15|TRBV4-2|TRBD1|TRBJ2-7|.
CASSYRDRGSYEQYF
TGTGCCAGCAGCTACCGGGACAGGGGGTCCTACGAGCAGTACTTC
>15|TRBV6-5|.|TRBJ2-7|.
CASSYSRDIPYEQYF
TGTGCCAGCAGTTACTCCAGGGACATTCCCTACGAGCAGTACTTC
>16|TRBV6-5|.|TRBJ1-1|.
CASSYSREGGWTEAFF
TGTGCCAGCAGTTACTCACGGGAGGGCGGATGGACTGAAGCTTTCTTT
>14|TRBV7-3|TRBD1|TRBJ2-5|.
CASSQGQGRETQYF
TGTGCCAGCAGCCAAGGACAGGGACGGGAGACCCAGTACTTC
>15|TRBV7-9|.|TRBJ1-1|.
CASSLANGGGTEAFF
TGTGCCAGCAGCTTAGCGAACGGCGGGGGCACTGAAGCTTTCTTT
>16|TRBV3-1/TRBV3-2|TRBD1|TRBJ2-2|.
CASSQETGGNTGELFF
TGTGCCAGCAGCCAAGAGACAGGGGGCAACACCGGGGAGCTGTTTTTT
>12|TRBV6-6|.|TRBJ1-6|.
CAASSRNSPLHF
TGTGCCGCCTCCTCCAGGAATTCACCCCTCCACTTT
>14|TRBV14|.|TRBJ2-2|.
CASSQTGNTGELFF
TGTGCCAGCAGCCAAACCGGGAACACCGGGGAGCTGTTTTTT
>15|TRBV10-3|.|TRBJ2-3|few
CAISEVGGSTDTQYF
TGTGCCATCAGTGAGGTTGGCGGTAGCACAGATACGCAGTATTTT
>15|TRBV2|TRBD2|TRBJ2-7|.
CASSESSGGAGEQYF
TGTGCCAGCAGTGAATCTAGCGGGGGGGCCGGGGAGCAGTACTTC
>15|TRBV27|.|TRBJ2-7|.
CASSLGAGGLYEQYF
TGTGCCAGCAGTTTAGGTGCAGGGGGGCTCTACGAGCAGTACTTC
>14|TRBV11-2|TRBD1|TRBJ2-3|.
CASSSGQGTVTQYF
TGTGCCAGCAGCTCGGGACAGGGAACGGTTACGCAGTATTTT
>14|TRBV2|TRBD2|TRBJ2-6|.
CASSTSAGANVLTF
TGTGCCAGCAGTACTAGCGCTGGGGCCAACGTCCTGACTTTC
>15|TRBV11-2|TRBD2|TRBJ2-5|.
CASSAAGGTQETQYF
TGTGCCAGCAGCGCTGCGGGAGGAACTCAAGAGACCCAGTACTTC
>12|TRBV2|.|TRBJ2-7|.
CASSEHGYEQYF
TGTGCCAGCAGTGAACACGGTTACGAGCAGTACTTC
>12|TRBV6-5|.|TRBJ2-5|.
CASTPGGETQYF
TGTGCCAGCACTCCCGGAGGGGAGACCCAGTACTTC
>15|TRBV5-1|TRBD1|TRBJ1-1|once
CASSLEQGSNTEAFF
TGCGCCAGCAGCTTGGAACAGGGGTCGAACACTGAAGCTTTCTTT
>15|TRBV18|.|TRBJ2-5|.
CASSQTRGGQETQYF
TGTGCCAGCTCTCAGACCAGAGGGGGTCAAGAGACCCAGTACTTC
>12|TRBV19|.|TRBJ2-7|.
CASSRGTYEQYF
TGTGCCAGTTCTCGGGGAACCTACGAGCAGTACTTC
>16|TRBV3-1/TRBV3-2|TRBD2|TRBJ2-7|.
CASSQDPSGSSYEQYF
TGTGCCAGCAGCCAAGATCCTAGCGGTAGCTCCTACGAGCAGTACTTC
>13|TRBV15|.|TRBJ2-1|.
CATSRDGHNEQFF
TGTGCCACCAGCAGAGATGGCCACAATGAGCAGTTCTTC
>15|TRBV10-3|TRBD2|TRBJ2-7|.
CAISRLAGGSSEQYF
TGTGCCATCAGCCGGCTAGCGGGGGGTAGTTCCGAGCAGTACTTC
>15|TRBV2|TRBD1|TRBJ1-5|.
CASSDRAPSNQPQHF
TGTGCCAGCAGCGACAGGGCACCTAGCAATCAGCCCCAGCATTTT